The rows below give T cell receptor beta chains drawn from one sample of a study of T-cell memory formation after mild COVID-19. Each CDR3 protein is one row after TCRdb ran MiXCR on the 5' RACE reads. This sample has 350,000 or so distinct CDR3 sequences, with 10% to 15% found just once. Sequencing input: PBMCs or a T cell subset sorted from them (not recorded which). These receptors were obtained from a man younger than 30 who had mild COVID-19 (a few samples of this study predate the infection). Cell type and time point are not known. Each CDR3 is given with its conserved first and last residue. A D gene is named only where the DNA matches it firmly. The size entry is marked missing in some rows and otherwise reads once, few, many or a size class.

d_gene	j_gene	abundance	v_gene	CDR3aa	CDR3nt
-	TRBJ2-1	many	TRBV5-1	CASSLTGTNEQFF	TGCGCCAGCAGCTTAACAGGGACCAATGAGCAGTTCTTC
TRBD1	TRBJ2-1	few	TRBV5-1	CASSLAGGTFF	TGCGCCAGCAGCTTGGCAGGGGGCACGTTCTTC
-	TRBJ1-1	few	TRBV5-1	CASSLDGGGAFF	TGCGCCAGCAGCTTGGATGGAGGGGGGGCTTTCTTT
TRBD1	TRBJ1-1	few	TRBV12-3/TRBV12-4	CASSLVGQGHEAFF	TGTGCCAGCAGTTTAGTGGGACAGGGTCATGAAGCTTTCTTT
-	TRBJ1-2	few	TRBV10-3	CAISEEDVFGYTF	TGTGCCATCAGTGAGGAGGATGTGTTTGGCTACACCTTC
-	TRBJ2-7	-	TRBV7-2	CASSPGHRGTEEYF	TGTGCCAGCAGTCCGGGTCACCGTGGTACAGAGGAGTACTTC
TRBD2	TRBJ2-3	few	TRBV11-2	CASSLVQAGASTDTQYF	TGTGCCAGCAGCTTAGTTCAAGCGGGGGCCTCCACAGATACGCAGTATTTT
TRBD2	TRBJ2-3	few	TRBV5-5	CASRGLATDTQYF	TGTGCCAGCAGGGGACTAGCTACGGATACGCAGTATTTT
-	TRBJ2-3	-	TRBV18	CASSPEGSADTQYF	TGTGCCAGCTCACCAGAGGGGTCCGCAGATACGCAGTATTTT
TRBD1	TRBJ1-2	-	TRBV9	CASSVPGTETYTF	TGTGCCAGCAGCGTACCCGGGACAGAGACCTACACCTTC
-	TRBJ2-4	few	TRBV4-1	CASSRLSKNIQYF	TGCGCCAGCAGTCGACTAAGCAAAAACATTCAGTACTTC
-	TRBJ1-6	-	TRBV20-1	CSASGPRRNSPLHF	TGCAGTGCTTCCGGGCCCCGACGGAATTCACCCCTCCACTTT